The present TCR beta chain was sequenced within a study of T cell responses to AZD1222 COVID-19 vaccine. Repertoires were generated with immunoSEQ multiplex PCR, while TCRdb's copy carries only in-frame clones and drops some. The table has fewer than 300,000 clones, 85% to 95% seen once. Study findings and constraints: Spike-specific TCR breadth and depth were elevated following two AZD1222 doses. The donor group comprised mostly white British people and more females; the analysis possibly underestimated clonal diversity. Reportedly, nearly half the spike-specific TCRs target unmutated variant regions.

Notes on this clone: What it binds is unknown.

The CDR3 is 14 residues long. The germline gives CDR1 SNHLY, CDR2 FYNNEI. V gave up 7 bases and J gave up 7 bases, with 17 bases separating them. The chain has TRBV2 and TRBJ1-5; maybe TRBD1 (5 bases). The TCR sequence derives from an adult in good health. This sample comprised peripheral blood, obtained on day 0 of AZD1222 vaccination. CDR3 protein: CASNWAGLEQPQHF. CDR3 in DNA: TGTGCCAGCAATTGGGCAGGGTTGGAACAGCCCCAGCATTTT.